This T cell receptor beta chain was recorded in a study of T cell responses to AZD1222 COVID-19 vaccine. Study conclusions and caveats: Donor demographics were predominantly white British with a female majority; clonal diversity may be underestimated.

Of note for this clone: The antigen is not known.

Germline V gene sequence: CDR1 SGHTA, CDR2 FQGNSA. V lost 1 base, J lost 4 bases, and 10 bases lay in between. This CDR3 is built from 15 residues. Generated by immunoSEQ multiplex PCR, the TCRdb table keeps only in-frame clones and is missing some. The repertoire holds 150,000 to 200,000 clones, with 85% to 95% as singletons. The sequencing used peripheral blood, collected on day 0 of AZD1222 vaccination. V and J are TRBV7-2 and TRBJ1-4; D remains unclear. This clonotype was obtained from an adult in good health. CDR3 coding DNA: TGTGCCAGCAGCTTAGATCACAGCTATAATGAAAAACTGTTTTTT. Its translation is CASSLDHSYNEKLFF.